The T cell receptor beta chain described here comes from a study of patients and donors after allogeneic stem cell transplantation. The CDR3 has 16 amino acids. J gave up 4 bases and V 6 bases, and 9 bases lay outside the gene matches. Via MiXCR, TCRdb re-called the RT-PCR reads, giving one row per CDR3 protein. The table includes 410,000 or so distinct CDR3 sequences, 16% detected once. In its sample, this clonotype was seen a few times. This receptor was taken from a human donor who was either an allogeneic HSCT recipient or a stem cell or donor lymphocyte infusion donor (not recorded which). It is not recorded whose cells these are; they may come from a transplant donor. Sequenced: blood, either unsorted or a sorted T cell fraction (not recorded which). The V call is TRBV12-3 or TRBV12-4, the J call TRBJ1-4; 9 nucleotides agree with TRBD1. CDR3 nucleotide sequence: TGTGCCAGCAGACTCGGGACAGGGCGAGTTAATGAAAAACTGTTTTTT. Protein: CASRLGTGRVNEKLFF.